This record covers a single T cell receptor beta chain. The authors' processing: Counts of nucleated cells, estimated from reference gene primer amplification, were obtained. Profiled with immunoSEQ multiplex PCR; TCRdb holds only in-frame clones, not every one. V and J calls and clone size are those listed in that table; D and trimming were worked out from the DNA. Seen here are some 330,000 clones, approximately 88% observed once, and the top ten hold roughly 4%. The data are from a study of blood T cell repertoires in COVID-19. The wider study: Donors in the United States, Italy and Spain gave samples during acute or convalescent COVID-19. The analysed material was cDNA or gDNA that came from T cells, B-cell-depleted T cells, or PBMCs.

Input material: peripheral blood. The sequence was obtained from a woman aged 50 to 60 with active or convalescent COVID-19.

The CDR3 loop is CASSPRGGDEQFF. DNA for the CDR3: TGTGCCAGCAGCCCTAGGGGAGGGGATGAGCAGTTCTTC. This sequence joins TRBV6-4 and TRBJ2-1, with 7 positions matching TRBD2. There are 13 residues in the CDR3. J lost 8 bases, V lost 6 bases, and 7 bases had no gene match. The germline CDR1 and CDR2 sequences are MRHNA and SNTAGT.